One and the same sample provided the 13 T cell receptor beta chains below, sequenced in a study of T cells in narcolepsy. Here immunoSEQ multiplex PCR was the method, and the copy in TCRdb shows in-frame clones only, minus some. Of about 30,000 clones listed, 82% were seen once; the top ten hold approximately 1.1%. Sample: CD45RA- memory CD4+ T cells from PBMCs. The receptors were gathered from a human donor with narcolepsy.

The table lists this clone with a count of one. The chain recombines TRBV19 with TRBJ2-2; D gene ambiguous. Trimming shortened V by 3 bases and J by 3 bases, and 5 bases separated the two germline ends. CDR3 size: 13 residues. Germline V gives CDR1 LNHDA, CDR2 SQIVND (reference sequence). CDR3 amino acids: CASSMWDTGELFF. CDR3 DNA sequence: TGTGCCAGTAGTATGTGGGACACCGGGGAGCTGTTTTTT.

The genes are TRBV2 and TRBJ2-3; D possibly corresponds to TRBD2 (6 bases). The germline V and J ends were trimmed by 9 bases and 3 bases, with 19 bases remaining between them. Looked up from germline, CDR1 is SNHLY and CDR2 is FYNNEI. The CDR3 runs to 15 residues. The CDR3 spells CASRDPGVGTDTQYF. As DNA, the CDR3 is TGTGCCAGTCGAGATCCGGGGGTAGGGACAGATACGCAGTATTTT.

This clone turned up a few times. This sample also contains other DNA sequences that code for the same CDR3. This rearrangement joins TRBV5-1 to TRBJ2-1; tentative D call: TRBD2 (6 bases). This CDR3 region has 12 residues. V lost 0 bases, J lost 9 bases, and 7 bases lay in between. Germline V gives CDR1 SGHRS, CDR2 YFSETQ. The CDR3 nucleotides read TGCGCCAGCAGCTTGGTGGGGGGTGAGCAGTTCTTC. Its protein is CASSLVGGEQFF.

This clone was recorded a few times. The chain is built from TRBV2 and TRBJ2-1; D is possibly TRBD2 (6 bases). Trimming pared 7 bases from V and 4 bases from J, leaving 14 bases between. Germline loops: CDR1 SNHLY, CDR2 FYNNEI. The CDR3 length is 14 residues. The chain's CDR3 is CASKRRGSYNEQFF. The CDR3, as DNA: TGTGCCAGCAAAAGGCGGGGTTCATACAATGAGCAGTTCTTC.

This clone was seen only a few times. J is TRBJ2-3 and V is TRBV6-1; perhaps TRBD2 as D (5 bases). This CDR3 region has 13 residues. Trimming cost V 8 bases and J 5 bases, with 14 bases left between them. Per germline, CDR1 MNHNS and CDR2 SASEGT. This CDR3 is CASGQDSRDTQYF. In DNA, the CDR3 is TGTGCCAGCGGGCAGGACTCGAGAGATACGCAGTATTTT.

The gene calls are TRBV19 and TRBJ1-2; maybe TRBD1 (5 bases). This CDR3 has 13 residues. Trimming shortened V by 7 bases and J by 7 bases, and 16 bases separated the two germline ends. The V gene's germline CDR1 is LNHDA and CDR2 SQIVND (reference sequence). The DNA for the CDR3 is TGTGCCAGTACCACCCAAGGGGCCGCTGGCTACACCTTC. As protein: CASTTQGAAGYTF.

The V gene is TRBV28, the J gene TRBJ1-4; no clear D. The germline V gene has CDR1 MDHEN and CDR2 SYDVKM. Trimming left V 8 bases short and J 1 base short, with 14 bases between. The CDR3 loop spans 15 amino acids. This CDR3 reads CASRGSLLTNEKLFF. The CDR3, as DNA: TGTGCCAGCCGGGGATCCCTGCTAACTAATGAAAAACTGTTTTTT.

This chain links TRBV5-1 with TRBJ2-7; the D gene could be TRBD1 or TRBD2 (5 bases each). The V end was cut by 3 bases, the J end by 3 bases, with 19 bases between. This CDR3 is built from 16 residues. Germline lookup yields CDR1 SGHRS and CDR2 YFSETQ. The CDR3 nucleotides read TGCGCCAGCAGCTCAAGGGACGGACCCCCTTTCTACGAGCAGTACTTC. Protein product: CASSSRDGPPFYEQYF.

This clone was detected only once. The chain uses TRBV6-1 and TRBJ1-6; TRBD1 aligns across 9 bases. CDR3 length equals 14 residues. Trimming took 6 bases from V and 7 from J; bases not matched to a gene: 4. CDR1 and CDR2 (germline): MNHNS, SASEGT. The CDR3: CASRQGAENSPLHF. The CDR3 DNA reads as TGTGCCAGCAGACAGGGGGCTGAGAATTCACCCCTCCACTTT.

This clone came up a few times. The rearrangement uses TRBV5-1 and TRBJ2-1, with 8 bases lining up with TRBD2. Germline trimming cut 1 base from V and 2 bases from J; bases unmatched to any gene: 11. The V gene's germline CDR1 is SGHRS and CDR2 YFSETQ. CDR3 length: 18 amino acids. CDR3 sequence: CASSLKGGRAGAYNEQFF. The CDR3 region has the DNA TGCGCCAGCAGCTTGAAGGGTGGGAGAGCGGGAGCCTACAATGAGCAGTTCTTC.

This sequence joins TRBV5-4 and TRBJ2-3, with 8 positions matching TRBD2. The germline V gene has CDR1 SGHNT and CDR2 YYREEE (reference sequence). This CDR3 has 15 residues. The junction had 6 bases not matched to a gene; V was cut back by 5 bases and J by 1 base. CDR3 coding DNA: TGTGCCAGCAGGAAGCGGGAGTGTGGCACAGATACGCAGTATTTT. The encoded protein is CASRKRECGTDTQYF. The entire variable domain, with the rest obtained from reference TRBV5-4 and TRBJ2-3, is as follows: ETGVTQSPTHLIKTRGQQVTLRCSSQSGHNTVSWYQQALGQGPQFIFQYYREEENGRGNFPPRFSGLQFPNYSSELNVNALELDDSALYLCASRKRECGTDTQYFGPGTRLTVL.

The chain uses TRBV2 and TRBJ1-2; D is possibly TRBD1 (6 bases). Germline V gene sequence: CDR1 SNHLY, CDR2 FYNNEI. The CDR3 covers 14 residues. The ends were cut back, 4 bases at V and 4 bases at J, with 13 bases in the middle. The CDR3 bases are TGTGCCAGCAGTGTAAGGGGGATGAGCTATGGCTACACCTTC. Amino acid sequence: CASSVRGMSYGYTF.

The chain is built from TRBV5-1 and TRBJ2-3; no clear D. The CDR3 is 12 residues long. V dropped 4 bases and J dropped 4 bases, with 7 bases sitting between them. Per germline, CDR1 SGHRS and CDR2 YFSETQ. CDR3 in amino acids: CASSLKADTQYF. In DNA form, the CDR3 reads TGCGCCAGCAGCCTAAAGGCAGATACGCAGTATTTT.